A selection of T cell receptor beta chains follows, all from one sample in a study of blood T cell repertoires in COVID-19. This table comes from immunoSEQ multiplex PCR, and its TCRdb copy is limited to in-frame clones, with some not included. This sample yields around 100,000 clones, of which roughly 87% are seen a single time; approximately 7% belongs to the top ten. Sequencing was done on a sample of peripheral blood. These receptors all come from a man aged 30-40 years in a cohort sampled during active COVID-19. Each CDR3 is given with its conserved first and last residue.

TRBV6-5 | CASFSVGAWYGYTF
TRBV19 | CASGGLYQPQHF
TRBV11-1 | CASIRAGGTDTQYF
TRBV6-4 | CASSSGTSAGELFF
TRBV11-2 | CASSPTSVAGELFF
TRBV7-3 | CASSQRLGNTGELFF
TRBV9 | CASSGGQIQETQYF
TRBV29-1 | CSVAVRDRSYEQYF
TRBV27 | CASSEGTGGWPQHF
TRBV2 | CASSGQLSNEKLFF
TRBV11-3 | CARQPYEQYF
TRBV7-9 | CASSLGSLAGMHGELFF
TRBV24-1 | CATSQPSGGSYNEQFF
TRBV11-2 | CASSLDGQYINYGYTF
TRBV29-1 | CSSTFFNYAGYTF
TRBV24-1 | CATSDATGTGLGEQFF
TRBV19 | CASSIDDRGPPTNEQFF
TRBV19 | CASSRRGGALGETQYF
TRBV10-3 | CAISESLGAGYSYEQYF
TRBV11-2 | CASSLAGDTDTQYF
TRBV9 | CASSGRTGTEKLFF
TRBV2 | CASSEAGQGSYGYTF